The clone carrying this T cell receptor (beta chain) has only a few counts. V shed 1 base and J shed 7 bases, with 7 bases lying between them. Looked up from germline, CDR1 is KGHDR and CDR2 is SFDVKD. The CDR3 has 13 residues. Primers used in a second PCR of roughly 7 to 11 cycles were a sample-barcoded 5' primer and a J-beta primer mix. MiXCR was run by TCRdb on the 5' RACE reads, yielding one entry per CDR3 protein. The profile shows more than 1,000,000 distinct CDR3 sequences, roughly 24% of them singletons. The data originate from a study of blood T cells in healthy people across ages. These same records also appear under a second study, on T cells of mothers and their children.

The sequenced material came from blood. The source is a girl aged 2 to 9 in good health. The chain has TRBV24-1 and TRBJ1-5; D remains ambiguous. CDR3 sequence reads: CATSDFAGQPQHF. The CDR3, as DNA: TGTGCCACCAGTGATTTTGCGGGACAGCCCCAGCATTTT.